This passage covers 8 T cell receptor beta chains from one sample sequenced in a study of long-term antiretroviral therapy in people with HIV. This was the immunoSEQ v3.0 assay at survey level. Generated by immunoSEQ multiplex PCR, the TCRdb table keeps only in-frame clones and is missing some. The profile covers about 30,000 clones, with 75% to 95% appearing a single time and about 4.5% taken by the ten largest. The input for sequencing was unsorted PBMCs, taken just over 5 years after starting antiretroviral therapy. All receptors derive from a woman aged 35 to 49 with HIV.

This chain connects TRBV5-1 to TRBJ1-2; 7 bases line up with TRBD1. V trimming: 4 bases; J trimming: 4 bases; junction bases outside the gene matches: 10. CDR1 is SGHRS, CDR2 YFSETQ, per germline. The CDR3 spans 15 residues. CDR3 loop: CASSQDRPQGYGYTF. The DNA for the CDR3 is TGCGCCAGCAGCCAGGACAGGCCTCAGGGCTATGGCTACACCTTC.

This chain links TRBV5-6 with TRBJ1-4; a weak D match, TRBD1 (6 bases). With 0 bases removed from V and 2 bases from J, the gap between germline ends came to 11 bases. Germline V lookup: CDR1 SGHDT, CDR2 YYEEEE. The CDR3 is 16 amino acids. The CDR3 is CASSLASGGTNEKLFF. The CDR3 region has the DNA TGTGCCAGCAGCTTGGCCTCGGGGGGCACTAATGAAAAACTGTTTTTT.

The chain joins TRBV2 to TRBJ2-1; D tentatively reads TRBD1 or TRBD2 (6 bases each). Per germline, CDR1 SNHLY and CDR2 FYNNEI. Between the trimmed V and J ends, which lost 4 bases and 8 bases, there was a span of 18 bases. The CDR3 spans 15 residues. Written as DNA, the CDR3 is TGTGCCAGCAGTGCGAGGGCGGGACAAAAGGATGAGCAGTTCTTC. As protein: CASSARAGQKDEQFF. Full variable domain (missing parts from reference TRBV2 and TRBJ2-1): EPEVTQTPSHQVTQMGQEVILRCVPISNHLYFYWYRQILGQKVEFLVSFYNNEISEKSEIFDDQFSVERPDGSNFTLKIRSTKLEDSAMYFCASSARAGQKDEQFFGPGTRLTVL.

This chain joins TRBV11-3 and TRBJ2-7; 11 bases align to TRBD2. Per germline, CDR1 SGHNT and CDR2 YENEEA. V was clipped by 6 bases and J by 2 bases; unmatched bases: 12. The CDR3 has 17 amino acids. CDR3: CASSPGAVAGGTYEQYF. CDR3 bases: TGTGCCAGCAGTCCCGGGGCAGTAGCGGGGGGGACCTACGAGCAGTACTTC.

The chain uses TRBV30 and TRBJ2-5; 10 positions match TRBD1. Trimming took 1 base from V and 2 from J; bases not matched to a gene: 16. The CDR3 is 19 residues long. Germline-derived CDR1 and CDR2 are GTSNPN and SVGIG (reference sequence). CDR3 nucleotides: TGTGCCTGGAGTGAAAACCGGGACAGGGGCAGGTTTTGGCAAGAGACCCAGTACTTC. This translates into CAWSENRDRGRFWQETQYF.

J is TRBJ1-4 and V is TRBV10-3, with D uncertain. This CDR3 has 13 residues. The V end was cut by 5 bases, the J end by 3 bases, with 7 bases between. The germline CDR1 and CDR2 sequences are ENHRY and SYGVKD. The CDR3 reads CAISFEPNEKLFF. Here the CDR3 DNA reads TGTGCCATCAGTTTTGAACCTAATGAAAAACTGTTTTTT.

Written as DNA, the CDR3 is TGTGCCAGCAGTACCCCCCGCGAGCAGTACTTC. As protein: CASSTPREQYF. This chain uses TRBV6-5 with TRBJ2-7, with D unclear. Looked up from germline, CDR1 is MNHEY and CDR2 is SVGAGI. Between the trimmed V and J ends, which lost 5 bases and 6 bases, there was a span of 8 bases. The CDR3 covers 11 residues.

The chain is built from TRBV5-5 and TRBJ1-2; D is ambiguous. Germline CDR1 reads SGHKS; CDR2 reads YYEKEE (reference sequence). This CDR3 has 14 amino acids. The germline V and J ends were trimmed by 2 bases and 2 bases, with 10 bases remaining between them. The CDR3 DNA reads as TGTGCCAGCAGCTTAGTTTCGGAAAACTATGGCTACACCTTC. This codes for CASSLVSENYGYTF. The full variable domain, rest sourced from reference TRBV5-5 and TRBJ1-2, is DAGVTQSPTHLIKTRGQQVTLRCSPISGHKSVSWYQQVLGQGPQFIFQYYEKEERGRGNFPDRFSARQFPNYSSELNVNALLLGDSALYLCASSLVSENYGYTFGSGTRLTVV.